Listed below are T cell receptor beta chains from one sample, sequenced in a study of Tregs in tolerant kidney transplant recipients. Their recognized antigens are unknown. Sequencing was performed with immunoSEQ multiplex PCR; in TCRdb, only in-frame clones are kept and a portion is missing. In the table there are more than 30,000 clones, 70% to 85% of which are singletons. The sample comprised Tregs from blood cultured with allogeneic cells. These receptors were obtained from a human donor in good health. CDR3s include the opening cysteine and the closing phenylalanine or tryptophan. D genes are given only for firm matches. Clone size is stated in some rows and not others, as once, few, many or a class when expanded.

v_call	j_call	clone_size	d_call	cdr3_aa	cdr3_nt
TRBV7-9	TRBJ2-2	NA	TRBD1	CASSSGQGRITGELFF	TGTGCCAGCAGCTCCGGACAGGGGCGAATTACCGGGGAGCTGTTTTTT
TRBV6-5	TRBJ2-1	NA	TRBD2	CASTVAGGNEQFF	TGTGCCAGCACTGTAGCGGGAGGGAATGAGCAGTTCTTC
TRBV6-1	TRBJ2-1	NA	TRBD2	CASSEGPPRERESYNEQFF	TGTGCCAGCAGTGAAGGTCCCCCAAGGGAGCGGGAGTCCTACAATGAGCAGTTCTTC
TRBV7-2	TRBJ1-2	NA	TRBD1	CASSTGANYGYTF	TGTGCCAGCAGCACAGGGGCCAACTATGGCTACACCTTC
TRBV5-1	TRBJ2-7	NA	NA	CASSGAASYEQYF	TGCGCCAGCAGTGGGGCCGCCTCCTACGAGCAGTACTTC
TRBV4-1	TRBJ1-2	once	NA	CASSPPGDYGYTF	TGCGCCAGCAGCCCCCCAGGGGACTATGGCTACACCTTC
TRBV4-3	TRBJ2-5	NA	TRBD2	CASSQELAGGGYQETQYF	TGCGCCAGCAGCCAAGAGCTAGCGGGAGGGGGGTACCAAGAGACCCAGTACTTC
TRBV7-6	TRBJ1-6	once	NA	CASSLGGSAYNSPLHF	TGTGCCAGCAGCTTAGGAGGGTCGGCCTATAATTCACCCCTCCACTTT
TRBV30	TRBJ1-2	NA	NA	CANRRADGYTF	TGTGCCAACCGGAGGGCCGATGGCTACACCTTC
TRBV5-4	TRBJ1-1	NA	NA	CASSSGANTEAFF	TGTGCCAGCAGCTCAGGAGCGAACACTGAAGCTTTCTTT
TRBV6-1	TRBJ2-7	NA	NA	CASSGPGEQYF	TGTGCCAGCAGTGGACCCGGCGAGCAGTACTTC
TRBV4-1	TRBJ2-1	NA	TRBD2	CASSQTPISGGYNEQFF	TGCGCCAGCAGCCAGACCCCTATCAGCGGGGGGTACAATGAGCAGTTCTTC
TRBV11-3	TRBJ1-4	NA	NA	CASSEQGGGNEKLFF	TGTGCCAGCAGCGAACAGGGAGGAGGTAATGAAAAACTGTTTTTT
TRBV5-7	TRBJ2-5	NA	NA	CASSAQWGTRDQYF	TGTGCCAGCAGCGCCCAATGGGGGACAAGAGACCAGTACTTC
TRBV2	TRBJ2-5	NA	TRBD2	CASSGTSGVQETQYF	TGTGCCAGCAGTGGGACTAGCGGGGTACAAGAGACCCAGTACTTC
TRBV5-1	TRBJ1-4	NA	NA	CASSLLGEKLFF	TGCGCCAGCAGCCTTCTTGGGGAAAAACTGTTTTTT
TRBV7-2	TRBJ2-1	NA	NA	CASSSLNEQFF	TGTGCCAGCAGCTCACTCAATGAGCAGTTCTTC
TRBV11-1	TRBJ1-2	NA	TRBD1	CASSLTGGYGYTF	TGTGCCAGCAGCTTGACAGGGGGCTATGGCTACACCTTC
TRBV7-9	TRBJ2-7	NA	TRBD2	CASSATSGGPHPYEQYF	TGTGCCAGCAGCGCGACTAGCGGGGGGCCGCACCCCTACGAGCAGTACTTC
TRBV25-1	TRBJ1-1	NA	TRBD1	CASSPDRGPEAFF	TGTGCCAGCAGCCCGGACAGGGGACCTGAAGCTTTCTTT
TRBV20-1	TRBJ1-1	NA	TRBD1	CSAPRQGEAFF	TGCAGTGCTCCACGACAGGGGGAAGCTTTCTTT
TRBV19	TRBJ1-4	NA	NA	CASTPSTGKLFF	TGTGCCAGTACCCCCTCAACAGGGAAACTGTTTTTT
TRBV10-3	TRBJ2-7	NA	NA	CAISEGAQDLYEQYF	TGTGCCATCAGTGAAGGAGCGCAAGACCTCTACGAGCAGTACTTC
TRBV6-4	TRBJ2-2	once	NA	CASSYRATRGGGELFF	TGTGCCAGCAGTTACCGGGCCACCCGGGGCGGCGGGGAGCTGTTTTTT
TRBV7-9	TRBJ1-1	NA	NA	CASSLQGSLVAFF	TGTGCCAGCAGCCTACAGGGATCTCTGGTGGCTTTCTTT
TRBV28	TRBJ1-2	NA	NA	CASKRPNRYGYTF	TGTGCCAGCAAGCGACCGAATAGATATGGCTACACCTTC
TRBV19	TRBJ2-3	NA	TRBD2	CASSMASGSADTQYF	TGTGCCAGTAGTATGGCTAGCGGGAGTGCAGATACGCAGTATTTT
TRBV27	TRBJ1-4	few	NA	CASSLSGEGYEKLFF	TGTGCCAGCAGTTTGTCAGGGGAGGGATATGAAAAACTGTTTTTT
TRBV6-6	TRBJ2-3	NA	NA	CASSRDGPATQYF	TGTGCCAGCAGCCGCGACGGTCCAGCTACGCAGTATTTT
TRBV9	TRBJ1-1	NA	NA	CASSVVLHQNTEAFF	TGTGCCAGCAGCGTCGTCCTACATCAGAACACTGAAGCTTTCTTT
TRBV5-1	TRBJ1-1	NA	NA	CASRLAGEAFF	TGCGCCAGCAGGCTAGCCGGGGAAGCTTTCTTT
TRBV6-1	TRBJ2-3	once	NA	CASSGWMGPGNEAQYF	TGTGCCAGCAGTGGGTGGATGGGGCCGGGTAATGAGGCGCAGTATTTT
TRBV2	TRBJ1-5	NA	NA	CASTLGGPGQPQHF	TGTGCCAGCACCCTAGGGGGGCCGGGGCAGCCCCAGCATTTT
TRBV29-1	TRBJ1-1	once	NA	CSVLGGNTEAFF	TGCAGCGTTCTGGGCGGGAACACTGAAGCTTTCTTT
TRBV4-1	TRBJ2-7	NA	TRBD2	CASSPQPPGLAEAVLYEQYF	TGCGCCAGCAGCCCTCAACCACCGGGACTAGCGGAAGCGGTGCTCTACGAGCAGTACTTC
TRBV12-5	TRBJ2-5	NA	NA	CASGFYSGVETQYF	TGTGCTAGTGGTTTTTATTCAGGGGTAGAGACCCAGTACTTC
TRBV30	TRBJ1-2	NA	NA	CAWSVLRGYTF	TGTGCCTGGAGTGTACTGAGGGGCTACACCTTC
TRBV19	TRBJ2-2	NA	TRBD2	CASSTSGVNTGELFF	TGTGCCAGTAGTACCAGCGGGGTCAACACCGGGGAGCTGTTTTTT
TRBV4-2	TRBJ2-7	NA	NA	CASSQDPRGGHYEQYF	TGTGCCAGCAGCCAAGATCCCAGGGGGGGCCACTACGAGCAGTACTTC
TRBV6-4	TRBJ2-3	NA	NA	CASSFGGPPDTQYF	TGTGCCAGCAGTTTTGGGGGGCCCCCAGATACGCAGTATTTT
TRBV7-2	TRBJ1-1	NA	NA	CASSSAQGISGAFF	TGTGCCAGCAGCTCAGCACAGGGTATAAGCGGAGCTTTCTTT
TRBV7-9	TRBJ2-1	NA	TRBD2	CASSHILALAGGYNEQFF	TGTGCCAGCAGCCATATTTTGGCACTAGCGGGGGGGTACAATGAGCAGTTCTTC
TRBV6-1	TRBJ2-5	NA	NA	CASRSVGRGETQYF	TGTGCCAGCAGGTCGGTGGGGCGCGGGGAGACCCAGTACTTC
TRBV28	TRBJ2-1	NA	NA	CASTERGRQNEQFF	TGTGCCAGCACAGAGAGGGGTAGACAGAATGAGCAGTTCTTC
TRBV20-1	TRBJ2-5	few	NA	CSGMGRETQYF	TGCAGTGGGATGGGTCGGGAGACCCAGTACTTC
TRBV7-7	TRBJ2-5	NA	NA	CASSLLGGGQETQYF	TGTGCCAGCAGCTTATTAGGGGGGGGTCAAGAGACCCAGTACTTC
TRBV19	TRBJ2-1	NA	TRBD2	CASSIGVAGGHGYEQFF	TGTGCCAGTAGTATCGGAGTAGCGGGAGGGCATGGCTATGAGCAGTTCTTC
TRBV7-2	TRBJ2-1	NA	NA	CASSPPWAGSGEQFF	TGTGCCAGCAGCCCCCCTTGGGCGGGGTCAGGAGAGCAGTTCTTC
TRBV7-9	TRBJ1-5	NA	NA	CASSNSNQPQHF	TGTGCCAGCAGTAATAGCAATCAGCCCCAGCATTTT
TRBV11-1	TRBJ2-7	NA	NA	CASSLEGLLYEQYF	TGTGCCAGCAGCTTAGAGGGCCTATTATACGAGCAGTACTTC
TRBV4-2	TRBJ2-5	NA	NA	CASSQDLSGPVGETQYF	TGTGCCAGCAGCCAAGATTTAAGCGGGCCCGTTGGGGAGACCCAGTACTTC
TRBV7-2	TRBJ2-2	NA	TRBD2	CASSFGAGVITGELFF	TGTGCCAGCAGCTTCGGAGCGGGGGTAATCACCGGGGAGCTGTTTTTT
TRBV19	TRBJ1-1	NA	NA	CASSMGRSLLNTEAFF	TGTGCCAGTAGTATGGGACGTTCCCTCCTGAACACTGAAGCTTTCTTT
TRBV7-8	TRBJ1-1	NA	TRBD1	CASSLGQYMNTEAFF	TGTGCCAGCAGCTTGGGACAGTACATGAACACTGAAGCTTTCTTT
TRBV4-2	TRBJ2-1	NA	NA	CASSQRGASYNEQFF	TGTGCCAGCAGCCAACGGGGGGCCTCCTACAATGAGCAGTTCTTC